This TCR beta chain appears in the sequencing data of a study of blood T cell repertoires in COVID-19. Here immunoSEQ multiplex PCR was the method, and the copy in TCRdb shows in-frame clones only, minus some. The sample shows 190,000 or so clones, 80% to 90% of them seen only once. This clone has just a few counts. The CDR3 is 16 amino acids. Losses at the gene ends were 5 bases for V and 3 bases for J; bases not matched to a gene: 10. Germline lookup yields CDR1 SGDLS and CDR2 YYNGEE. Source material: peripheral blood. The receptor was isolated from a woman younger than 35 who had recovered from COVID-19. The chain recombines TRBV9 with TRBJ2-1; 8 bases line up with TRBD1. CDR3 in DNA: TGTGCCAGCAGGAGAACACAGGGGGGAGTCTACAATGAGCAGTTCTTC. Its translation is CASRRTQGGVYNEQFF.